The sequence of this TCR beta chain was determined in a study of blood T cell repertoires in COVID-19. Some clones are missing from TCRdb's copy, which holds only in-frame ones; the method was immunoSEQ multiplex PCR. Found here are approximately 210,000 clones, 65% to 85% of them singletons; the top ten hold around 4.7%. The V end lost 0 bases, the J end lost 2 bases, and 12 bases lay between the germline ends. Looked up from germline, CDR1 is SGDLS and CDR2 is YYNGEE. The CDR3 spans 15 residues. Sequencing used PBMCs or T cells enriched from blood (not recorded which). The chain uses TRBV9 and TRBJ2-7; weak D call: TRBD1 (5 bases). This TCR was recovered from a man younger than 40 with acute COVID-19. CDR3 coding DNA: TGTGCCAGCAGCGTAGTTCCAGGGAAGGCCTACGAGCAGTACTTC. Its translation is CASSVVPGKAYEQYF.